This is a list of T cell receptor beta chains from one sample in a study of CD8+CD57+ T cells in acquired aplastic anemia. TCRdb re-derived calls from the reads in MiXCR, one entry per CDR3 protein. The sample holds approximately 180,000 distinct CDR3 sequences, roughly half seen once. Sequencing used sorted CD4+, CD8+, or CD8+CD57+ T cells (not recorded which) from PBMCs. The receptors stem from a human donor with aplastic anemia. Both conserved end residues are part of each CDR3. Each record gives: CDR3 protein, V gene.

CASSQAAGELAGEGADTQYF,TRBV7-6
CASSRLAAITDTQYF,TRBV7-2
CASNEQNTEAFF,TRBV7-9
CATSERDFYEQFF,TRBV24-1
CASSDKGGDTEAFF,TRBV2
CASSYREWETQYF,TRBV11-2
CASSPGQGYTNEKLFF,TRBV6-1
CASSPYAQGQGVGYGYTF,TRBV12-3/TRBV12-4
CSANKKGGEQFF,TRBV20-1
CASSLGTIAGEQFF,TRBV7-8
CASRVTSGGDTQYF,TRBV11-2
CSAGGGRGNPSGANVLTF,TRBV20-1
CATSRFLSGRASYEQYF,TRBV15
CASSARRAASTDTQYF,TRBV19
CAIGQTPGQGAGPTGYTF,TRBV10-3